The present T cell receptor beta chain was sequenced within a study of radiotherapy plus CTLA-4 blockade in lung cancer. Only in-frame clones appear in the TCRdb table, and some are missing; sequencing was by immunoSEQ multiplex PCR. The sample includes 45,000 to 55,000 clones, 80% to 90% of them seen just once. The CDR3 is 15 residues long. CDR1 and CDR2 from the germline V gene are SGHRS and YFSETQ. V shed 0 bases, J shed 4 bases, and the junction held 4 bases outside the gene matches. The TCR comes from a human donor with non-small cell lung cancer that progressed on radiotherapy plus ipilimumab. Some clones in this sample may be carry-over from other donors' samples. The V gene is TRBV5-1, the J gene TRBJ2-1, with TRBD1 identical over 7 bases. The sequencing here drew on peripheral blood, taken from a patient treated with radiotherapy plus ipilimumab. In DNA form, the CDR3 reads TGCGCCAGCAGCTTGGTAGGGGGCTTGTACAATGAGCAGTTCTTC. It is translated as CASSLVGGLYNEQFF.